These 7 T cell receptor beta chains were all obtained from the same sample, sequenced in a study of shared clonotypes between healthy human individuals. Assay used: immunoSEQ multiplex PCR; TCRdb lists only in-frame clones, some missing. The top ten clones hold under 1.5% of a sample with about 2 million clones, about 95% of them seen once. The naive CD8 population came from CD45RO-negative cells selected for CCR7, without terminally differentiated effector memory CD45RA+ cells. The sample consisted of naive CD8+ T cells sorted from blood. The receptors here all came from a man aged 18 to 35 in good health.

The CDR3 reads CASSFLLAGIGNEQFF. The CDR3 DNA follows: TGTGCCAGCAGTTTCCTACTAGCGGGTATAGGCAATGAGCAGTTCTTC. The chain has TRBV27 and TRBJ2-1, with TRBD2 matching 9 bases. The CDR3 is made up of 16 amino acids. Germline CDR1 MNHEY, CDR2 SMNVEV (reference sequence). Germline trimming cut 3 bases from V and 6 bases from J; bases unmatched to any gene: 9.

This chain connects TRBV18 to TRBJ1-4; D is possibly TRBD1 (5 bases). The CDR3 runs 18 residues. Germline CDR1 reads KGHSH; CDR2 reads LQKENI. V was clipped by 6 bases and J by 6 bases, with 26 bases between them. CDR3 DNA sequence: TGTGCCAGCTCTCCAACCGGGACTGAGGGGTATCGGGATGAAAAACTGTTTTTT. Its translation is CASSPTGTEGYRDEKLFF.

Details on this clone: The conserved final phenylalanine or tryptophan is absent from the CDR3, which likely points to a read error. The DNA is left out, because the CDR3 cannot be placed on it with certainty; the CDR3 is given as TCRdb lists it. V gene TRBV19 combines with J gene TRBJ1-2. Germline V gives CDR1 LNHDA, CDR2 SQIVND (reference sequence). Counting both end residues, the CDR3 totals 9 amino acids. The CDR3 sequence is CATSVSGAG.

The chain links TRBV5-1 to TRBJ2-7; weak D call: TRBD2 (6 bases). This CDR3 is 13 amino acids long. Deletions cut 3 bases from V and 3 bases from J, with 10 bases between. The germline CDR1 and CDR2 sequences are SGHRS and YFSETQ. In DNA form, the CDR3 reads TGCGCCAGCAGCTACGGGACTCTCTACGAGCAGTACTTC. It specifies CASSYGTLYEQYF.

The V gene is TRBV27, the J gene TRBJ1-6, with D perhaps matching TRBD1 (5 bases). This CDR3 has 14 residues. Germline CDR1 is MNHEY and CDR2 is SMNVEV (reference sequence). Trimming cost V 1 base and J 9 bases, with 10 bases left between them. The CDR3 region has the DNA TGTGCCAGCAGTTTATATCAGGGTGGTTCACCCCTCCACTTT. Translation: CASSLYQGGSPLHF.

The gene calls are TRBV28 and TRBJ1-6, with TRBD1 as a possible D gene (6 bases). The CDR3 consists of 18 residues. The V end lost 5 bases, the J end lost 9 bases, and 26 bases lay between the germline ends. The germline CDR1 and CDR2 sequences are MDHEN and SYDVKM. The CDR3 nucleotides are TGTGCCAGCAGTCCCTCATATGTCCAGGGGCCATTCGGTTCACCCCTCCACTTT. Protein: CASSPSYVQGPFGSPLHF.

V gene TRBV10-2 combines with J gene TRBJ2-7; D gene uncertain. The germline V gene encodes CDR1 WSHSY and CDR2 SAAADI. The CDR3 loop spans 12 amino acids. Trimming removed 2 bases from V and 4 bases from J, with 6 bases in between. CDR3 sequence: CASSEVLYEQYF. The CDR3 DNA is TGCGCCAGCAGTGAGGTATTGTACGAGCAGTACTTC.